The 27 T cell receptor beta chains reported below all come from one sample, sequenced in a study of blood T cells in healthy people across ages. Combining a sample-barcoded 5' primer with a J-beta primer mix, a second PCR ran for roughly 6 to 12 cycles. One entry per CDR3 protein results from TCRdb running MiXCR on the 5' RACE reads. The table has approximately 780,000 distinct CDR3 sequences, approximately 24% seen once. Another study also made use of these data, one on T cells of mothers and their children.

The source material was blood. The receptors shown here come from a boy aged 5 to 17 in good health.

The J gene is TRBJ1-4, the V gene TRBV6-6; D gene ambiguous. CDR1 and CDR2 from the germline V gene are MNHNY and SVGAGI (reference sequence). The CDR3 contains 15 residues. V lost 4 bases and J lost 1, with 10 bases in between. The CDR3 protein is CASSSETETNEKLFF. CDR3 nucleotides: TGTGCCAGCAGTTCCGAGACGGAAACTAATGAAAAACTGTTTTTT.

Only a few counts were recorded for this clonotype. The junction departs from the called germline gene at one end, perhaps through a read error. This chain uses TRBV12-3 or TRBV12-4 with TRBJ1-5; no clear D. The CDR3 is 15 residues long. CDR3 coding DNA: TGTGCCTGCAGTTTACTGGGTCATAGCAATCAGCCCCAGCATTTT. Its translation: CACSLLGHSNQPQHF.

The rearrangement joins TRBV20-1 to TRBJ2-5; TRBD1 matches 10 bases. The trim removed 5 bases at V and 3 bases at J, leaving 6 bases unmatched. The V gene's germline CDR1 is DFQATT and CDR2 SNEGSKA (reference sequence). The CDR3 covers 14 residues. The CDR3 DNA is TGCAGTGCTCAGGGGGGGACAGGGGAAGAGACCCAGTACTTC. This encodes CSAQGGTGEETQYF.

This clonotype turned up a few times. The chain carries TRBV4-1 and TRBJ2-1; 7 positions agree with TRBD2. Germline values: CDR1 MGHRA, CDR2 YSYEKL. The CDR3 extends over 16 amino acids. Trimming at V came to 0 bases and at J to 0 bases, leaving 2 bases not matched to a gene. This CDR3 is CASSQEAGDSYNEQFF. In nucleotides, the CDR3 is TGCGCCAGCAGCCAAGAGGCGGGGGACTCCTACAATGAGCAGTTCTTC.

This clonotype was seen more than once but under ten times. The chain employs TRBV7-2 and TRBJ1-1; D is uncertain. V gave up 6 bases and J gave up 1 base, with 9 bases separating them. CDR1 is SGHTA, CDR2 FQGNSA, per germline. The CDR3 is 13 amino acids. The CDR3 sequence: CASSTQRNTEAFF. In nucleotides, the CDR3 is TGTGCCAGCAGTACACAGCGGAACACTGAAGCTTTCTTT.

The chain couples TRBV6-5 to TRBJ1-5; D remains ambiguous. This CDR3 spans 15 amino acids. Trimming shortened V by 5 bases and J by 2 bases, and 13 bases separated the two germline ends. Germline lookup yields CDR1 MNHEY and CDR2 SVGAGI. The CDR3 coding sequence is TGTGCCAGCAGTCCCACCGATGTCGGCAATCAGCCCCAGCATTTT. It is translated as CASSPTDVGNQPQHF.

CDR3 protein: CSATHSALGETQYF. In nucleotides, the CDR3 is TGCAGTGCTACTCATAGCGCACTCGGGGAGACCCAGTACTTC. The V call is TRBV20-1, the J call TRBJ2-5, with D tentatively TRBD2 (5 bases). Trimming left V 4 bases short and J 5 bases short, with 17 bases between. This CDR3 region has 14 residues. CDR1 DFQATT and CDR2 SNEGSKA come from the germline V gene (reference sequence).

V gene TRBV29-1 combines with J gene TRBJ1-2, with a tentative D call TRBD1 (5 bases). Trimming removed 7 bases from V and 1 base from J, with 10 bases in between. This CDR3 comprises 12 residues. Germline CDR1 reads SQVTM; CDR2 reads ANQGSEA. CDR3 loop: CSDTGVNYGYTF. As DNA, the CDR3 is TGCAGCGACACAGGAGTTAACTATGGCTACACCTTC.

A few counts support this clonotype. The junction departs from the called germline gene at one end, perhaps through a read error. J is TRBJ1-1 and V is TRBV30; 9 bases match TRBD1. The CDR3 length is 17 residues. CDR1 is GTSNPN and CDR2 is SVGIG in the germline V gene (reference sequence). CDR3 loop: CAWSSSVGTGLNTGAFF. The CDR3 nucleotides are TGTGCCTGGAGTTCCTCAGTCGGGACAGGGCTGAACACTGGAGCTTTCTTT.

The rearrangement uses TRBV6-6 and TRBJ1-6, with D perhaps matching TRBD1 (5 bases). Germline V CDR1 and CDR2: MNHNY, SVGAGI (reference sequence). The germline V and J ends were trimmed by 2 bases and 8 bases, with 13 bases remaining between them. The CDR3 spans 15 residues. The CDR3 sequence: CASSYAGQSDSPLHF. The CDR3 DNA reads TGTGCCAGCAGTTACGCGGGGCAGTCTGATTCACCCCTCCACTTT.

The V call is TRBV18, the J call TRBJ2-5; D is possibly TRBD1 (6 bases). The J call may not be correct, given that the DNA end is closer to TRBJ2-7. Germline CDR1 is KGHSH and CDR2 is LQKENI. The CDR3 consists of 16 residues. In DNA, the CDR3 is TGTGCCAGCTCGCCTAGGAATTCAGGGGATTCCTACGAGCAGTACTTC. This encodes CASSPRNSGDSYEQYF.

The chain employs TRBV7-6 and TRBJ2-5, with no clear D. Germline CDR1 is SGHVS and CDR2 is FNYEAQ. This CDR3 has 14 residues. The V end lost 5 bases, the J end lost 3 bases, and 13 bases lay between the germline ends. CDR3: CASSPTRPEETQYF. The CDR3 DNA follows: TGTGCCAGCAGCCCGACGCGCCCAGAAGAGACCCAGTACTTC.

The chain is built from TRBV4-2 and TRBJ1-6; D is unclear. Trimming took 1 base from V and 8 from J, leaving 6 bases between them. The CDR3 length is 13 residues. Per germline, CDR1 LGHNA and CDR2 YNFKEQ. CDR3 nucleotides: TGTGCCAGCAGCCAAGTAAGGGATTCACCCCTCCACTTT. This encodes CASSQVRDSPLHF.

This chain connects TRBV5-1 to TRBJ2-5; no clear D. CDR1 is SGHRS, CDR2 YFSETQ, per germline. This CDR3 has 13 amino acids. V lost 0 bases and J lost 2, with 5 bases in between. CDR3 in amino acids: CASSLAWQETQYF. The CDR3, as DNA: TGCGCCAGCAGCTTGGCCTGGCAAGAGACCCAGTACTTC.

In this sample, this clonotype turned up many times. This chain links TRBV7-9 with TRBJ2-1; D is uncertain. This CDR3 region has 11 residues. Trimming took off 1 base at V and 8 bases at J, with 3 bases between the two ends. Germline CDR1 and CDR2: SEHNR and FQNEAQ (reference sequence). In nucleotides, the CDR3 is TGTGCCAGCAGCTTAGGGGATGAGCAGTTCTTC. It codes for CASSLGDEQFF.

V usage is TRBV5-1 and J usage is TRBJ2-2; D possibly corresponds to TRBD1 (5 bases). The CDR3 consists of 14 residues. V was cut by 6 bases and J by 0 bases, with 9 bases left in between. Germline V lookup: CDR1 SGHRS, CDR2 YFSETQ. CDR3 coding DNA: TGCGCCAGCAACGACAGAGCGAACACCGGGGAGCTGTTTTTT. This sequence encodes CASNDRANTGELFF.

CDR3 coding DNA: TGTGCCAGCAGCTTAGTGAGAGGTTCGCCTGAAGCTTTCTTT. Translation: CASSLVRGSPEAFF. V usage is TRBV11-2 and J usage is TRBJ1-1; D call uncertain. This CDR3 is built from 14 residues. V gave up 1 base and J gave up 6 bases, with 12 bases separating them. Germline V CDR1 and CDR2: SGHAT, FQNNGV.

This clonotype was seen only a few times. The chain couples TRBV12-3 or TRBV12-4 to TRBJ1-4; TRBD1 is a possible D gene (5 bases). The CDR3 loop spans 15 amino acids. Trimming shortened V by 5 bases and J by 8 bases, and 18 bases separated the two germline ends. The CDR3 spells CASSPGGTRWEKLFF. In nucleotides, the CDR3 is TGTGCCAGCAGTCCTGGTGGGACCAGGTGGGAAAAACTGTTTTTT.

This clonotype was counted only a few times. CDR3 loop: CASSFNVGKETQYF. CDR3 DNA sequence: TGTGCCAGCAGCTTCAATGTTGGAAAAGAGACCCAGTACTTC. The chain carries TRBV11-2 and TRBJ2-5; D is unresolved. Between the trimmed V and J ends, which lost 3 bases and 3 bases, there was a span of 11 bases. CDR1 SGHAT and CDR2 FQNNGV come from the germline V gene. The CDR3 has 14 residues.

This clonotype turned up a few times. CDR3 sequence reads: CAISESNRVTGELFF. The CDR3 DNA reads as TGTGCCATCAGTGAGTCGAACAGAGTTACCGGGGAGCTGTTTTTT. V usage is TRBV10-3 and J usage is TRBJ2-2; D call uncertain. Germline V lookup: CDR1 ENHRY, CDR2 SYGVKD. The CDR3 consists of 15 residues. The ends were cut back, 0 bases at V and 5 bases at J, with 10 bases in the middle.

The chain couples TRBV5-1 to TRBJ2-5; D is uncertain. The J call is in doubt because the DNA end fits TRBJ2-7 better. The CDR3 has 13 amino acids. CDR1 and CDR2 from the germline V gene are SGHRS and YFSETQ. The CDR3 DNA is TGCGCCAGCAGCTCTCTGGGCGACTACGAGCAGTACTTC. The encoded protein is CASSSLGDYEQYF.

The chain is built from TRBV5-5 and TRBJ2-2, with TRBD1 matching 10 bases. CDR3 length: 21 residues. Germline lookup yields CDR1 SGHKS and CDR2 YYEKEE (reference sequence). J was trimmed by 2 bases and V by 0 bases; bases with no gene match: 16. The CDR3: CASSLVGTGAINRANTGELFF. DNA for the CDR3: TGTGCCAGCAGCTTGGTTGGGACAGGGGCTATTAACAGAGCTAACACCGGGGAGCTGTTTTTT.

Many counts were recorded for this clonotype. The chain carries TRBV3-1 and TRBJ2-2; D is tentatively TRBD1 or TRBD2 (5 bases each). V was trimmed by 0 bases and J by 1 base, leaving 9 bases between them. CDR1 LGHDT and CDR2 YNNKEL come from the germline V gene (reference sequence). CDR3 length: 16 residues. The CDR3 here is CASSQDRDQNTGELFF. DNA of the CDR3: TGTGCCAGCAGCCAAGATCGGGACCAGAACACCGGGGAGCTGTTTTTT. Complete variable domain (other parts from reference TRBV3-1 and TRBJ2-2): DTAVSQTPKYLVTQMGNDKSIKCEQNLGHDTMYWYKQDSKKFLKIMFSYNNKELIINETVPNRFSPKSPDKAHLNLHINSLELGDSAVYFCASSQDRDQNTGELFFGEGSRLTVL.

J is TRBJ2-4 and V is TRBV12-3 or TRBV12-4; 7 bases fit TRBD1. This CDR3 has 13 residues. J was trimmed by 7 bases and V by 6 bases; bases with no gene match: 6. The CDR3 sequence is CASRQGVENIQYF. Written as DNA, the CDR3 is TGTGCCAGCAGGCAGGGGGTTGAGAACATTCAGTACTTC.

This clonotype was seen a handful of times. The chain links TRBV7-2 to TRBJ1-5; 7 positions agree with TRBD1. Trimming cost V 0 bases and J 11 bases; bases outside gene matches: 10. This CDR3 is built from 15 residues. CDR1 and CDR2 (germline): SGHTA, FQGNSA. The CDR3 reads CASSLAVTGRKTQHF. CDR3 DNA sequence: TGTGCCAGCAGCTTAGCGGTGACAGGGAGAAAGACCCAGCATTTT. Filled out from reference TRBV7-2 and TRBJ1-5, the complete variable domain reads GAGVSQSPSNKVTEKGKDVELRCDPISGHTALYWYRQSLGQGLEFLIYFQGNSAPDKSGLPSDRFSAERTGGSVSTLTIQRTQQEDSAVYLCASSLAVTGRKTQHFGDGTRLSIL.

The V call is TRBV29-1, the J call TRBJ2-7; TRBD2 is a possible D gene (5 bases). This CDR3 is 13 amino acids long. Deletions cut 6 bases from V and 2 bases from J, with 14 bases between. Germline V gives CDR1 SQVTM, CDR2 ANQGSEA. The CDR3 loop reads CSVERGNPYEQYF. In DNA, the CDR3 is TGCAGCGTCGAGCGAGGGAACCCCTACGAGCAGTACTTC.

This chain links TRBV18 with TRBJ2-5; D is ambiguous. The J call is in doubt because the DNA end fits TRBJ2-1 better. Germline loops: CDR1 KGHSH, CDR2 LQKENI. The CDR3 is 14 residues long. CDR3 nucleotides: TGTGCCAGCTCACCTTTAGGTTTTCTTGATGAGCAGTTCTTC. This encodes CASSPLGFLDEQFF.